These 12 T cell receptor beta chains came from one sample sequenced in a study of OX40 agonist ivuxolimab in advanced cancers. Clones were sequenced by immunoSEQ multiplex PCR, and TCRdb holds only the in-frame ones, with some missing. The sample carries more than 45,000 clones, 80% to 90% recorded once. The starting material was CD4+ or CD8+ T cells sorted from blood, obtained in a trial of the OX40 agonist ivuxolimab. The receptors come from an adult with an advanced solid tumor such as melanoma, head and neck, liver or kidney cancer.

This clone was seen a handful of times. J is TRBJ1-2 and V is TRBV6-5, with 8 positions matching TRBD1. Germline V gene data show CDR1 as MNHEY and CDR2 as SVGAGI. After removal of 5 bases from V and 4 bases from J, the junction contained 6 bases not matched to a gene. The CDR3 totals 14 residues. The CDR3 protein is CASSPGQGLYGYTF. The CDR3 bases are TGTGCCAGCAGTCCCGGACAGGGCCTCTATGGCTACACCTTC.

This clone has just one count. V gene TRBV7-8 combines with J gene TRBJ2-2, with TRBD2 matching over 10 bases. This CDR3 is built from 19 residues. The V gene's germline CDR1 is SGHVS and CDR2 FQNEAQ. The trim removed 6 bases at V and 1 base at J, leaving 14 bases unmatched. In nucleotides, the CDR3 is TGTGCCAGCAGACCCCTAGCGGGAGCGCTTCTAATGAACACCGGGGAGCTGTTTTTT. Its translation: CASRPLAGALLMNTGELFF.

J is TRBJ2-1 and V is TRBV4-1; D uncertain. V was shortened by 0 bases and J by 7 bases, with 10 bases between the two germline ends. CDR3 length: 14 amino acids. Germline V CDR1 and CDR2: MGHRA, YSYEKL. The CDR3 reads CASSQERVGNEQFF. Here the CDR3 DNA reads TGCGCCAGCAGCCAAGAAAGGGTCGGGAATGAGCAGTTCTTC.

The chain uses TRBV6-5 and TRBJ2-1; D is unclear. Germline-derived CDR1 and CDR2 are MNHEY and SVGAGI. The CDR3 has 12 amino acids. The ends were cut back, 3 bases at V and 6 bases at J, with 6 bases in the middle. This chain's CDR3 is CASSYSGNEQFF. Written as DNA, the CDR3 is TGTGCCAGCAGTTATTCGGGCAATGAGCAGTTCTTC.

The rearrangement joins TRBV1 to TRBJ2-7; the table gives TRBD2 as D, unverified against the DNA. TRBV1 is tagged as a pseudogene. The CDR3 has 17 amino acids. The CDR3 protein is CTSSRKRAVLVPYEQYV. Written as DNA, the CDR3 is TGCACCAGCAGCCGGAAAAGAGCCGTTCTAGTACCCTACGAGCAGTACGTC.

This clone appeared a single time. The chain joins TRBV6-6 to TRBJ2-7; the D gene is possibly TRBD2 (5 bases). Germline CDR1 is MNHNY and CDR2 is SVGAGI (reference sequence). The V end was cut by 8 bases, the J end by 7 bases, with 21 bases between. CDR3 length: 14 amino acids. The CDR3 spells CASRRGRPLDEQYV. The CDR3 nucleotides read TGTGCCAGCCGCCGGGGTCGACCTTTGGATGAGCAGTACGTC.

As regards this clone: The sample holds other DNA sequences that translate to the same CDR3. This rearrangement joins TRBV9 to TRBJ2-2; D is uncertain. Germline CDR1 and CDR2: SGDLS and YYNGEE. V was trimmed by 4 bases and J by 2 bases, leaving 6 bases between them. The CDR3 is 13 amino acids. The CDR3 DNA reads as TGTGCCAGCAGCCCTAGTAACACCGGGGAGCTGTTTTTT. Protein: CASSPSNTGELFF.

The chain is built from TRBV11-2 and TRBJ2-6; a weak D match, TRBD1 (5 bases). Germline V gene lookup returns CDR1 SGHAT and CDR2 FQNNGV. The CDR3 is 16 residues long. V gave up 6 bases and J gave up 2 bases, with 14 bases separating them. CDR3 amino acids: CASRSGAGTGANVLTF. The CDR3 nucleotides read TGTGCCAGCAGGTCTGGCGCAGGGACTGGGGCCAACGTCCTGACTTTC.

The chain is built from TRBV19 and TRBJ2-3, with 9 bases that match TRBD2. The CDR3 has 21 residues. Trimming cost V 5 bases and J 0 bases; bases outside gene matches: 21. From germline, CDR1 is LNHDA and CDR2 SQIVND (reference sequence). CDR3 in DNA: TGTGCCAGTAGTGCCAAACCCCCCACGAAAGTTAGCGGGGGAAGCACAGATACGCAGTATTTT. This codes for CASSAKPPTKVSGGSTDTQYF.

The J gene is TRBJ2-1, the V gene TRBV28; TRBD2 matches at 8 bases. Germline CDR1 reads MDHEN; CDR2 reads SYDVKM. The junction had 8 bases not matched to a gene; V was cut back by 6 bases and J by 7 bases. The CDR3 extends over 14 amino acids. CDR3 region: CASSYPGRVNEQFF. For the CDR3, the DNA is TGTGCCAGCAGCTATCCCGGGAGGGTTAATGAGCAGTTCTTC.

The chain is built from TRBV7-8 and TRBJ2-4, with 8 bases lining up with TRBD2. V lost 1 base and J lost 5; bases outside the gene matches: 7. This CDR3 is built from 16 residues. Germline CDR1 SGHVS, CDR2 FQNEAQ. CDR3 in amino acids: CASSLVPAGDENIQYF. CDR3 DNA sequence: TGTGCCAGCAGCTTAGTGCCAGCGGGAGACGAAAACATTCAGTACTTC.

V gene TRBV29-1 combines with J gene TRBJ2-3, with D unclear. Germline loops: CDR1 SQVTM, CDR2 ANQGSEA. Trimming left V 5 bases short and J 3 bases short, with 12 bases between. CDR3 size: 13 residues. This CDR3 is CSVTELLTDTQYF. The CDR3 nucleotides read TGCAGCGTTACGGAACTTCTAACAGATACGCAGTATTTT.